Detailed here is one T cell receptor (beta chain). This specimen comes from a study of PD-1 and CTLA-4 blockade in melanoma. TCRdb keeps only in-frame clones here, not all; method: immunoSEQ multiplex PCR. The sample yields approximately 33,000 clones, around 90% seen once. This CDR3 comprises 15 residues. Germline V gene sequence: CDR1 SGHVS, CDR2 FQNEAQ. The V and J ends lost 5 bases and 2 bases, in that order; junction bases with no gene match: 8. The sequence derives from a human donor with melanoma. This chain connects TRBV7-8 to TRBJ1-2, with 7 nucleotides matching TRBD1. The specimen was CD8+ T cells from peripheral blood, collected from a patient given anti-PD-1 treatment. CDR3 loop: CASSPAQGFNYGYTF. CDR3 DNA: TGTGCCAGCAGCCCAGCACAGGGGTTCAACTATGGCTACACCTTC.